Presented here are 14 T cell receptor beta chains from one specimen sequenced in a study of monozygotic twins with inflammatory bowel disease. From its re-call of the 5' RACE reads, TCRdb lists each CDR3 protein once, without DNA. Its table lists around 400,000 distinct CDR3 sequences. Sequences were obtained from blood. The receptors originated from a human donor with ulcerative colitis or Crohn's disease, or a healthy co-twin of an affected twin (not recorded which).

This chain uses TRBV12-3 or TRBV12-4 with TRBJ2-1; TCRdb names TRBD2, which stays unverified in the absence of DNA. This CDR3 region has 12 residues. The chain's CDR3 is CASSWTSGSWFF.

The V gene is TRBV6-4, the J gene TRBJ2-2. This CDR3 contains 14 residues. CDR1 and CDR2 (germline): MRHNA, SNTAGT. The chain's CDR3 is CASSEAYHTGELFF.

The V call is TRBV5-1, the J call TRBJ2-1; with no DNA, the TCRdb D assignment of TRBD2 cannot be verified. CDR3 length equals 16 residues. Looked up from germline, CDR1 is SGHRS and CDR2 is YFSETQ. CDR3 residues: CASSPLSGSSYNEQFF.

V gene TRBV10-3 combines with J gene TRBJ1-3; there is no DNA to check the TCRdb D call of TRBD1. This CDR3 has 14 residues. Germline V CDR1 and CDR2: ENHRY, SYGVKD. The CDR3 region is CATRDGDSGNTIYF.

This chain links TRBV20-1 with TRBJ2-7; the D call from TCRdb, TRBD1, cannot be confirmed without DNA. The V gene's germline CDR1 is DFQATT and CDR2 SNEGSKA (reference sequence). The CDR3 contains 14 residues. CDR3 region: CSARGDRGGYEQYF.

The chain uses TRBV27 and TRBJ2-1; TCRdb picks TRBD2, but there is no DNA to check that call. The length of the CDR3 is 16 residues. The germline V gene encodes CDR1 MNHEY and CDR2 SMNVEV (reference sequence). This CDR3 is CASSSLYAGGTREQFF.

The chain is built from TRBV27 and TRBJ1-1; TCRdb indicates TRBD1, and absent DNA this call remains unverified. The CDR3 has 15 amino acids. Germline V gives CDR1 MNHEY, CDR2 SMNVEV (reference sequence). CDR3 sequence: CASSLGGLPRTEAFF.

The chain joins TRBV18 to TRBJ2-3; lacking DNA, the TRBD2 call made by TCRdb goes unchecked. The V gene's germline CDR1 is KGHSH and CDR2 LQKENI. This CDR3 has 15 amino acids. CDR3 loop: CASSPPTSVTDTQYF.

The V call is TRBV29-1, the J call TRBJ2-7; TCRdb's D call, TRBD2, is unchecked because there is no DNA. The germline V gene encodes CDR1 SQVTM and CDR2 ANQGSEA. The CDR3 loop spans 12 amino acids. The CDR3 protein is CSISSGRHEQYF.

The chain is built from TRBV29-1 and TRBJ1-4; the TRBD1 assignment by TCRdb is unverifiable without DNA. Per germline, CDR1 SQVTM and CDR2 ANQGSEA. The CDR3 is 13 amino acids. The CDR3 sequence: CSALGQEQEKLFF.

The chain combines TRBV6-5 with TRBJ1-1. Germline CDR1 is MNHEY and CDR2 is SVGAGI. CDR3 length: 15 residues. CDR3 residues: CASSYVVTTYTEAFF.

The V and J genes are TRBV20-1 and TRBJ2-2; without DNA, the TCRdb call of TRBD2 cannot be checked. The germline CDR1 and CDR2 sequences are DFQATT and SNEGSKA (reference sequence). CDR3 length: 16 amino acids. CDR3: CSASRTSGMMTGELFF.

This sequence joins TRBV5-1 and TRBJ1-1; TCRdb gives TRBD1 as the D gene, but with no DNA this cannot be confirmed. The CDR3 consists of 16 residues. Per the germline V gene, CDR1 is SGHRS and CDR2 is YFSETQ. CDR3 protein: CASSLGTQTLNTEAFF.

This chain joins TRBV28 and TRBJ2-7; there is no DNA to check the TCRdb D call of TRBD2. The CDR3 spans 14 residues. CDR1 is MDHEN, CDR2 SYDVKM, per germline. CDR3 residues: CASSRLGGTSEQYF.